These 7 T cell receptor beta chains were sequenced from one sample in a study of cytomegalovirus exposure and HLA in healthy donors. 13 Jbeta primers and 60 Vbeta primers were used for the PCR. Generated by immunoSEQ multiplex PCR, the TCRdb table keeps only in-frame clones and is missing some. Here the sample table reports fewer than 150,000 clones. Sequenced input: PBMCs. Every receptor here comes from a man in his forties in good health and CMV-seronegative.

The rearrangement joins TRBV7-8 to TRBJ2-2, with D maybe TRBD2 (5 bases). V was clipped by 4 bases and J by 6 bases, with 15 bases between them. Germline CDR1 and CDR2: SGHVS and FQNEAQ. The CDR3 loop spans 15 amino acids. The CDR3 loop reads CASSSRTERPGELFF. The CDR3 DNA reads TGTGCCAGCAGCTCCCGGACTGAACGACCCGGGGAGCTGTTTTTT. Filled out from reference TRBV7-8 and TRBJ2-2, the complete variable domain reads GAGVSQSPRYKVAKRGQDVALRCDPISGHVSLFWYQQALGQGPEFLTYFQNEAQLDKSGLPSDRFFAERPEGSVSTLKIQRTQQEDSAVYLCASSSRTERPGELFFGEGSRLTVL.

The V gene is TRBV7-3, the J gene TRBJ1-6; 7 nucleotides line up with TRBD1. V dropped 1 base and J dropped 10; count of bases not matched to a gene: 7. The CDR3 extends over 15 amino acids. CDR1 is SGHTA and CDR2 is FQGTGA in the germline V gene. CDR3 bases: TGTGCCAGCAGCTTAAGAGGGGGCAGAGAATCACCCCTCCACTTT. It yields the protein CASSLRGGRESPLHF.

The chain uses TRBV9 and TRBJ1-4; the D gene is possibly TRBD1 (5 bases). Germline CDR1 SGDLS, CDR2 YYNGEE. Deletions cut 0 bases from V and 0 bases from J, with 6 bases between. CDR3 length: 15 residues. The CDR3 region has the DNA TGTGCCAGCAGCGTAGGGACATCAACTAATGAAAAACTGTTTTTT. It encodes CASSVGTSTNEKLFF.

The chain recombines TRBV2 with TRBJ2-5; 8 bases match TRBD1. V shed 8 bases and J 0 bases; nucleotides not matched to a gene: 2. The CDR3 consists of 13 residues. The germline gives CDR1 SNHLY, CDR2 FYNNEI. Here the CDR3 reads CASPDRDQETQYF. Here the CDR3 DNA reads TGTGCCAGCCCGGACAGGGACCAAGAGACCCAGTACTTC.

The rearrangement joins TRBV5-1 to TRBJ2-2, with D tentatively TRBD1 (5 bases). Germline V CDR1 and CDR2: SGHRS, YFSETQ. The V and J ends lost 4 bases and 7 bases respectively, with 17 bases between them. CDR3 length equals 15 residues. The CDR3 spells CASSQRSGYNGELFF. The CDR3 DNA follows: TGCGCCAGCAGCCAACGATCAGGGTATAACGGGGAGCTGTTTTTT. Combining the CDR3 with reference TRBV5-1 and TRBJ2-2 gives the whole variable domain KAGVTQTPRYLIKTRGQQVTLSCSPISGHRSVSWYQQTPGQGLQFLFEYFSETQRNKGNFPGRFSGRQFSNSRSEMNVSTLELGDSALYLCASSQRSGYNGELFFGEGSRLTVL.

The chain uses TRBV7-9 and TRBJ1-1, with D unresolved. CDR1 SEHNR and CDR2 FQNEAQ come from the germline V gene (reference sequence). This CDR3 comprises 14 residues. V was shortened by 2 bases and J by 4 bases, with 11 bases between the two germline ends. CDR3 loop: CASSLQGGGTEAFF. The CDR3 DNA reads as TGTGCCAGCAGCTTACAAGGTGGCGGCACTGAAGCTTTCTTT.

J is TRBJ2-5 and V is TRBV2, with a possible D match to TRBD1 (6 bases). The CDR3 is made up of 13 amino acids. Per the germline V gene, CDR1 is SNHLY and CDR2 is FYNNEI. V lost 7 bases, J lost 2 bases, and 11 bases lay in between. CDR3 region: CASTGQRQETQYF. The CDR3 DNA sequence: TGTGCCAGCACAGGACAGCGACAAGAGACCCAGTACTTC. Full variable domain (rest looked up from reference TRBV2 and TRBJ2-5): EPEVTQTPSHQVTQMGQEVILRCVPISNHLYFYWYRQILGQKVEFLVSFYNNEISEKSEIFDDQFSVERPDGSNFTLKIRSTKLEDSAMYFCASTGQRQETQYFGPGTRLLVL.